This paragraph covers one T cell receptor beta chain sequence. Its antigen is not known. The germline V gene encodes CDR1 MNHEY and CDR2 SVGAGI. After removal of 5 bases from V and 2 bases from J, the junction contained 6 bases not matched to a gene. The CDR3 contains 15 residues. The source of the sample is a study of B cell selection in AIRE deficiency. Study-wide points: Patient Tconv cells held roughly a third of Treg sequences shared by healthy donors. Of 3657 shared Treg TCRbeta sequences, approximately 31% were healthy-only, 9.3% patient-only. Patient Tconv and Treg cells showed healthy-like TCRBV usage, CDR3 length, diversity.

Authors' analysis steps: Roughly 110,000 patient and 1.3x10^5 or so healthy donor in-frame TCRbeta sequences came from conventional T cells. Repertoires were generated with immunoSEQ multiplex PCR, while TCRdb's copy carries only in-frame clones and drops some. The DNA was the basis for D and trimming; V, J and clone size are from that table. The profile shows about 25,000 clones, less than 97% of them singletons. Sorting defined conventional CD4 T cells as CD4+CD127+. The receptor was isolated from a human donor in good health. The gene calls are TRBV6-5 and TRBJ2-7, with 10 bases lining up with TRBD2. Sequencing was carried out using CD4+CD127+ conventional T cells sorted from PBMCs. The CDR3 DNA follows: TGTGCCAGCAGTAGAATAGCGGGAGGCCCCTACGAGCAGTACTTC. Translation gives CASSRIAGGPYEQYF.